This is a list of T cell receptor beta chains from one sample in a study of graft-versus-host responses after intestinal transplantation. These receptors' targets are unknown. The table came from immunoSEQ multiplex PCR; TCRdb's copy has only in-frame clones and leaves some out. The sample includes just under 90,000 clones, roughly four fifths of them seen just once. The specimen comprised unstimulated CD8+ T cells sorted from spleen or lymph node cells, sampled before intestinal transplant. The receptors here all came from a human donor who received an intestinal transplant. Each CDR3 is given with its conserved first and last residue. The D gene is left open where the match is weak. Size values are once, few and many counts, or a class for expanded clones, and some rows have none.

TRBV25-1	-	TRBJ1-3	-	CASSGFSSFSGNTIYF	TGTGCCAGCAGTGGGTTCTCATCGTTCTCTGGAAACACCATATATTTT
TRBV5-5	-	TRBJ1-1	-	CASSLAQTANTEAFF	TGTGCCAGCAGCTTGGCCCAGACAGCGAACACTGAAGCTTTCTTT
TRBV30	-	TRBJ1-5	-	CAWEAAGGSNQPQHF	TGTGCCTGGGAAGCGGCGGGTGGGAGCAATCAGCCCCAGCATTTT
TRBV19	-	TRBJ1-2	-	CASSTGPGYGYTF	TGTGCCAGTAGTACAGGCCCGGGCTATGGCTACACCTTC
TRBV29-1	-	TRBJ2-5	-	CSVEEEGGQETQYF	TGCAGCGTTGAAGAGGAGGGCGGGCAAGAGACCCAGTACTTC
TRBV11-2	-	TRBJ2-1	TRBD2	CASSLDPSGDEQFF	TGTGCCAGCAGCTTAGACCCTAGCGGGGATGAGCAGTTCTTC
TRBV29-1	-	TRBJ2-7	TRBD1	CSVETGEHYEQYF	TGCAGCGTCGAAACAGGGGAGCACTACGAGCAGTACTTC
TRBV6-5	-	TRBJ1-2	-	CASSYGDNYGYTF	TGTGCCAGCAGTTACGGGGATAACTATGGCTACACCTTC
TRBV5-3	-	TRBJ2-3	-	CARRCRGSRTDTQYF	TGTGCCAGAAGGTGCCGGGGCTCCCGCACAGATACGCAGTATTTT
TRBV5-1	-	TRBJ2-3	TRBD1	CASSLRDRGYGRTDTQYF	TGCGCCAGCAGCTTAAGGGACAGGGGGTATGGGCGCACAGATACGCAGTATTTT
TRBV5-1	-	TRBJ2-5	TRBD1	CASSLAPGQTQETQYF	TGCGCCAGCAGCTTGGCTCCGGGACAGACCCAAGAGACCCAGTACTTC
TRBV7-9	-	TRBJ1-6	TRBD1	CASSARGLRSPLHF	TGTGCCAGCAGCGCTAGGGGGCTGAGATCACCCCTCCACTTT
TRBV19	-	TRBJ2-2	TRBD1	CASSPDRGRKRPGELFF	TGTGCCAGTAGTCCCGACAGGGGGCGAAAAAGACCGGGGGAGCTGTTTTTT
TRBV7-3	-	TRBJ2-3	-	CASSLLGDTQYF	TGTGCCAGCAGCCTTCTCGGAGATACGCAGTATTTT
TRBV2	few	TRBJ2-7	-	CASYGQEGYEQYF	TGTGCCAGCTACGGACAGGAGGGCTACGAGCAGTACTTC
TRBV19	-	TRBJ2-7	-	CASSKARGRYEQYF	TGTGCCAGTAGTAAAGCCAGGGGAAGGTACGAGCAGTACTTC
TRBV19	-	TRBJ1-1	-	CASSIEAVNTEAFF	TGTGCCAGTAGTATAGAGGCGGTGAACACTGAAGCTTTCTTT
TRBV2	-	TRBJ2-3	TRBD2	CASSEGSGGAGDTQYF	TGTGCCAGCAGTGAGGGTAGCGGGGGGGCCGGAGATACGCAGTATTTT
TRBV19	-	TRBJ1-1	-	CASGLMNTEAFF	TGTGCCAGTGGGCTAATGAACACTGAAGCTTTCTTT
TRBV7-8	-	TRBJ2-7	-	CASSFGTYEQYF	TGTGCCAGCAGCTTTGGAACATACGAGCAGTACTTC
TRBV6-1	-	TRBJ1-5	-	CASSEMGPYQPQHF	TGTGCCAGCAGTGAAATGGGTCCGTATCAGCCCCAGCATTTT
TRBV4-2	-	TRBJ2-2	TRBD2	CASSQDLGGRNTGELFF	TGTGCCAGCAGCCAAGATCTGGGCGGGAGGAACACCGGGGAGCTGTTTTTT
TRBV6-1	-	TRBJ2-3	-	CASSEPSTDTQYF	TGTGCCAGCAGTGAACCGAGCACAGATACGCAGTATTTT
TRBV6-6	-	TRBJ1-3	-	CASRICSGNTIYF	TGTGCCAGCAGAATTTGCTCTGGAAACACCATATATTTT